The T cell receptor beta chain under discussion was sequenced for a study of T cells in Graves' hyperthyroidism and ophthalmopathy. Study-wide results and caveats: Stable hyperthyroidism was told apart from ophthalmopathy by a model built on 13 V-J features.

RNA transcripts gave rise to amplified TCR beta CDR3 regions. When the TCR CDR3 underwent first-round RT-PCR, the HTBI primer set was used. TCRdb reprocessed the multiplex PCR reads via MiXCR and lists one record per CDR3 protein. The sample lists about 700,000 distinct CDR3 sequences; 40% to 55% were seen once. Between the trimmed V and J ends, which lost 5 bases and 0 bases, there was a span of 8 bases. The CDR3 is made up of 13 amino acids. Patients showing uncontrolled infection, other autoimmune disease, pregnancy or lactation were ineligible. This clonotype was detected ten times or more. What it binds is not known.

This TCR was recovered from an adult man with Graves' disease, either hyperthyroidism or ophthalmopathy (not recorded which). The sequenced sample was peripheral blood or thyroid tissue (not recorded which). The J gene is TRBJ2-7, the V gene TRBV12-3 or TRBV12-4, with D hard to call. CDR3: CASSTTLSYEQYF. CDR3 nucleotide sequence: TGTGCCAGCAGTACTACACTCTCCTACGAGCAGTACTTC.